These T cell receptor beta chains were read from a single sample in a study of monozygotic twins with inflammatory bowel disease. After re-calling the 5' RACE reads, TCRdb lists one entry per CDR3 protein, DNA absent. Its clone listing holds fewer than 450,000 distinct CDR3 sequences. Sequenced input: blood. The source of these receptors is a human donor with ulcerative colitis or Crohn's disease, or a healthy co-twin of an affected twin (not recorded which). The CDR3 runs from the conserved cysteine through the conserved F or W.

v_call	j_call	cdr3_aa
TRBV6-5	TRBJ1-2	CASSYSGVRPTNYGYTF
TRBV3-1	TRBJ2-1	CASSPTPGDTNEQFF
TRBV27	TRBJ2-6	CATCGIASGANVLTF
TRBV12-3/TRBV12-4	TRBJ2-7	CASTPGQTTYEQYF
TRBV7-2	TRBJ2-7	CASSSQDPLYEQYF
TRBV20-1	TRBJ1-2	CSAPYFARGLSGTF
TRBV11-2	TRBJ2-6	CASSLDPWNPGALAGANVLTF
TRBV6-4	TRBJ1-4	CASSATGDGEKLFF
TRBV20-1	TRBJ2-7	CSARKGTGIYEQYF
TRBV11-2	TRBJ1-2	CASSPWGGGGYTF
TRBV6-1	TRBJ1-5	CASRPRGNSNQPQHF
TRBV7-2	TRBJ2-4	CASSLNQGVHWF
TRBV7-8	TRBJ1-1	CASSSRTGASTEAFF
TRBV29-1	TRBJ1-5	CSAGGGDQPQHF
TRBV5-1	TRBJ2-1	CASSLRTSGDNEQFF